Shown below are 21 T cell receptor beta chains from a single sample sequenced in a study of cytomegalovirus exposure and HLA in healthy donors. Repertoires were generated with immunoSEQ multiplex PCR, while TCRdb's copy carries only in-frame clones and drops some. Here the sample spans over 200,000 clones, about 90% being singletons. The sequencing sample was made of PBMCs. The source is a woman aged 18 to 35 in good health and CMV-seronegative.

V usage is TRBV2 and J usage is TRBJ2-3; TRBD2 agrees at 9 bases. CDR1 and CDR2 (germline): SNHLY, FYNNEI. The CDR3 runs 13 residues. V lost 6 bases, J lost 3 bases, and 1 base stayed unmatched. This chain's CDR3 is CASRLAGTDTQYF. In DNA form, the CDR3 reads TGTGCCAGCAGACTAGCGGGTACAGATACGCAGTATTTT.

The V gene is TRBV29-1, the J gene TRBJ2-1; D unclear. CDR1 and CDR2 from the germline V gene are SQVTM and ANQGSEA. V was trimmed by 6 bases and J by 4 bases, leaving 7 bases between them. The length of the CDR3 is 11 residues. CDR3 residues: CSVDLYNEQFF. For the CDR3, the DNA is TGCAGCGTCGACTTGTACAATGAGCAGTTCTTC.

V gene TRBV27 combines with J gene TRBJ2-7; TRBD2 matches 9 bases. Germline V gene data show CDR1 as MNHEY and CDR2 as SMNVEV (reference sequence). The V segment lost 2 bases and the J segment 2 bases; nucleotides outside the gene matches: 4. The CDR3 totals 15 residues. CDR3 coding DNA: TGTGCCAGCAGTTTAGCAGCTAGCGGGACCTACGAGCAGTACTTC. It encodes CASSLAASGTYEQYF.

J is TRBJ1-1 and V is TRBV6-1; D is ambiguous. Looked up from germline, CDR1 is MNHNS and CDR2 is SASEGT. The CDR3 has 12 residues. V was trimmed by 8 bases and J by 0 bases, leaving 7 bases between them. The CDR3, as DNA: TGTGCCAGCGGCCGGGTGAACACTGAAGCTTTCTTT. Translated: CASGRVNTEAFF.

V and J are TRBV10-2 and TRBJ2-2; 7 bases line up with TRBD1. V lost 7 bases, J lost 2 bases, and 7 bases stayed unmatched. CDR1 WSHSY and CDR2 SAAADI come from the germline V gene. CDR3 length: 15 amino acids. This CDR3 is CASNLGDRNTGELFF. In DNA, the CDR3 is TGCGCCAGCAACTTAGGGGACAGAAACACCGGGGAGCTGTTTTTT.

V usage is TRBV6-6 and J usage is TRBJ2-3; D is undetermined. The germline V gene encodes CDR1 MNHNY and CDR2 SVGAGI (reference sequence). Trimming removed 4 bases from V and 1 base from J, with 9 bases in between. The CDR3 runs to 14 residues. CDR3 sequence (DNA): TGTGCCAGCAGTTTGTTGAGTCGCACAGATACGCAGTATTTT. Amino acids: CASSLLSRTDTQYF.

This chain uses TRBV2 with TRBJ1-2, with D possibly matching TRBD1 (6 bases). Germline CDR1 is SNHLY and CDR2 is FYNNEI. This CDR3 has 12 residues. V was clipped by 7 bases and J by 1 base, with 7 bases between them. The CDR3 DNA reads TGTGCCAGCAACAGGGTTAACTATGGCTACACCTTC. This translates into CASNRVNYGYTF.

The rearrangement uses TRBV5-4 and TRBJ2-7; 9 bases are a match to TRBD1. The trim removed 3 bases at V and 9 bases at J, leaving 19 bases unmatched. Looked up from germline, CDR1 is SGHNT and CDR2 is YYREEE (reference sequence). The CDR3 runs 17 residues. The CDR3 sequence is CASSSGQGLYPATVQYF. For the CDR3, the DNA is TGTGCCAGCAGCTCGGGACAGGGACTTTATCCCGCTACGGTGCAGTACTTC.

This chain links TRBV15 with TRBJ2-1, with D possibly TRBD1 on 6 matching bases. Germline loops: CDR1 LNHNV, CDR2 YYDKDF (reference sequence). Trimming stripped 1 base from V and 3 bases from J, with 10 bases between. The CDR3 covers 15 residues. The CDR3 protein is CATSRVGQSYNEQFF. In DNA, the CDR3 is TGTGCCACCAGCAGAGTTGGACAGAGCTACAATGAGCAGTTCTTC.

V and J are TRBV7-2 and TRBJ2-7; the match to TRBD2 covers 7 bases. Trimming at V came to 1 base and at J to 6 bases, leaving 6 bases not matched to a gene. The CDR3 is made up of 14 amino acids. Germline CDR1 reads SGHTA; CDR2 reads FQGNSA. DNA for the CDR3: TGTGCCAGCAGCTTAGTGGGGAGGGGAGGCGAGCAGTACTTC. Translated: CASSLVGRGGEQYF.

The chain uses TRBV6-1 and TRBJ2-7; TRBD1 matches at 7 bases. After removal of 6 bases from V and 3 bases from J, the junction contained 8 bases not matched to a gene. Looked up from germline, CDR1 is MNHNS and CDR2 is SASEGT. CDR3 length: 14 residues. The CDR3 loop is CASRYRDRYYEQYF. CDR3 DNA sequence: TGTGCCAGCAGATATCGGGACAGATACTACGAGCAGTACTTC.

The chain links TRBV5-1 to TRBJ2-2, with 7 bases matching TRBD1. Trimming at V came to 5 bases and at J to 2 bases, leaving 9 bases not matched to a gene. This CDR3 comprises 16 residues. From germline, CDR1 is SGHRS and CDR2 YFSETQ. CDR3 amino acids: CASRPAGTENTGELFF. For the CDR3, the DNA is TGCGCCAGCAGACCGGCCGGGACAGAAAACACCGGGGAGCTGTTTTTT.

This chain joins TRBV28 and TRBJ2-7; D may be TRBD1 (5 bases). The V and J ends lost 1 base and 8 bases respectively, with 12 bases between them. The CDR3 sequence is 13 residues long. The germline V gene encodes CDR1 MDHEN and CDR2 SYDVKM. The DNA of the CDR3 is TGTGCCAGCAGTTTATCGGACATAGCAAAGCAGTACTTC. As protein: CASSLSDIAKQYF.

The gene calls are TRBV28 and TRBJ2-2, with 9 bases matching TRBD2. This CDR3 has 17 amino acids. From germline, CDR1 is MDHEN and CDR2 SYDVKM. The ends lost 5 bases at V and 2 bases at J; junction bases unmatched: 9. The CDR3 sequence: CASSPWNSGGNTGELFF. Written as DNA, the CDR3 is TGTGCCAGCAGTCCCTGGAATAGCGGGGGAAACACCGGGGAGCTGTTTTTT.

The chain links TRBV5-4 to TRBJ2-5; TRBD1 is a possible D gene (6 bases). Germline CDR1 is SGHNT and CDR2 is YYREEE (reference sequence). V dropped 4 bases and J dropped 3 bases, with 13 bases sitting between them. The CDR3 extends over 14 amino acids. CDR3 nucleotides: TGTGCCAGCAGCCCAAAGACAGGTGAAGAGACCCAGTACTTC. Its translation: CASSPKTGEETQYF.

The V call is TRBV4-2, the J call TRBJ2-5, with 9 bases aligning to TRBD2. This CDR3 is 17 amino acids long. V lost 0 bases, J lost 5 bases, and 10 bases stayed unmatched. The germline gives CDR1 LGHNA, CDR2 YNFKEQ. CDR3: CASSQESSSGSVETQYF. The CDR3 DNA reads TGTGCCAGCAGCCAAGAATCTAGTAGCGGGAGTGTGGAGACCCAGTACTTC.

This chain joins TRBV13 and TRBJ2-3; the D is unclear. Per germline, CDR1 PRHDT and CDR2 FYEKMQ (reference sequence). The V gene lost 3 bases and the J gene lost 3 bases, with 4 bases spanning the gap. The CDR3 is 12 amino acids. CDR3 in amino acids: CASSFYTDTQYF. CDR3 coding DNA: TGTGCCAGCAGCTTTTATACAGATACGCAGTATTTT.

The chain recombines TRBV7-6 with TRBJ2-1; D is possibly TRBD2 (5 bases). Germline V gene sequence: CDR1 SGHVS, CDR2 FNYEAQ. This CDR3 region has 17 residues. Trimming removed 4 bases at V and 0 bases at J, with 16 bases between. CDR3 in amino acids: CASSSVLTGSSYNEQFF. CDR3 in DNA: TGTGCCAGCAGCTCAGTCCTAACGGGGAGCTCCTACAATGAGCAGTTCTTC.

This chain joins TRBV6-6 and TRBJ1-1, with TRBD1 matching over 9 bases. Trimming took 2 bases from V and 6 from J; bases not matched to a gene: 4. CDR1 MNHNY and CDR2 SVGAGI come from the germline V gene (reference sequence). There are 14 residues in the CDR3. The CDR3 coding sequence is TGTGCCAGCAGTTACGGGACAGGGTTAGCTGAAGCTTTCTTT. It specifies CASSYGTGLAEAFF.

CDR3 loop: CASSLGLAGYNEQFF. In nucleotides, the CDR3 is TGTGCCAGCAGTTTAGGACTAGCGGGGTACAATGAGCAGTTCTTC. This chain connects TRBV27 to TRBJ2-1, with 12 bases matching TRBD2. Germline V gene lookup returns CDR1 MNHEY and CDR2 SMNVEV (reference sequence). V was pared by 2 bases and J by 4 bases, with 0 bases of the junction left unmatched. This CDR3 contains 15 residues.

This sequence joins TRBV11-2 and TRBJ2-5; D perhaps matches TRBD1 (6 bases). The CDR3 extends over 19 amino acids. Trimming left V 0 bases short and J 2 bases short, with 22 bases between. Germline V CDR1 and CDR2: SGHAT, FQNNGV. The CDR3 is CASSLEATSDRERQETQYF. In DNA, the CDR3 is TGTGCCAGCAGCTTAGAGGCCACCTCGGACAGAGAGAGGCAAGAGACCCAGTACTTC.